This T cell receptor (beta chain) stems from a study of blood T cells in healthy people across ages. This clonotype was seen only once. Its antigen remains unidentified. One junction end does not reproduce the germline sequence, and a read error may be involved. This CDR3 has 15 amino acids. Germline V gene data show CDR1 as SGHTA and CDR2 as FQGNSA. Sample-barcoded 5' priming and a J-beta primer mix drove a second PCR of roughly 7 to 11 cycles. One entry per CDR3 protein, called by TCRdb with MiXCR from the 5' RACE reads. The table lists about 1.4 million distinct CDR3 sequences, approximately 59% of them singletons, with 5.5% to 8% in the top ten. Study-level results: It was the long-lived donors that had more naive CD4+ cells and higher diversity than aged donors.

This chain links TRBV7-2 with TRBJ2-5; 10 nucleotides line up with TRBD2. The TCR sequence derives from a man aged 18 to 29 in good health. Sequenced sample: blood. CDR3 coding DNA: TGTGCCAGCAGCTCCCTAGCGGGGGAGCAAGGGACCCAGTACTTC. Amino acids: CASSSLAGEQGTQYF.